This T cell receptor (beta chain) stems from a study of blood T cells in healthy people across ages. Alongside a J-beta primer mix, a sample-barcoded 5' primer served in a second PCR lasting about 7 to 11 cycles. Each CDR3 protein gets one entry after TCRdb re-called the 5' RACE reads with MiXCR. This sample has approximately 1.5 million distinct CDR3 sequences; around 40% occur once, and the top ten carry less than 5%. What was sequenced was blood. The sequence came from a woman under 30 in good health.

The DNA of the CDR3 is TGTGCCAGCAGCTTAGCTTCAGCAACTAATGAAAAACTGTTTTTT. This codes for CASSLASATNEKLFF. V gene TRBV7-2 combines with J gene TRBJ1-4; D is unresolved. This CDR3 is built from 15 residues. Trimming took 0 bases from V and 0 from J, leaving 5 bases between them. The germline CDR1 and CDR2 sequences are SGHTA and FQGNSA.